Below are 29 T cell receptor beta chains sequenced from a single sample in a study of T cell changes during pregnancy in multiple sclerosis. TCRdb's copy holds only in-frame clones and misses some; the assay was immunoSEQ multiplex PCR. This sample has some 100,000 clones, with 94% found just once. Sequences were derived from peripheral blood, sampled before pregnancy. Receptor source: a female donor with multiple sclerosis, enrolled in a pregnancy study.

The chain carries TRBV19 and TRBJ1-2, with 7 bases fitting TRBD1. Germline values: CDR1 LNHDA, CDR2 SQIVND (reference sequence). The CDR3 spans 14 residues. The ends lost 5 bases at V and 0 bases at J; junction bases unmatched: 3. The CDR3 spells CASSYGTANYGYTF. CDR3 nucleotides: TGTGCCAGTAGTTATGGGACAGCTAACTATGGCTACACCTTC.

The chain couples TRBV7-2 to TRBJ2-7; D gene unclear. The length of the CDR3 is 13 residues. Germline-derived CDR1 and CDR2 are SGHTA and FQGNSA. Trimming took off 1 base at V and 4 bases at J, with 8 bases between the two ends. DNA for the CDR3: TGTGCCAGCAGCTTAGGTGGGCATTACGAGCAGTACTTC. Its translation: CASSLGGHYEQYF.

The CDR3 DNA sequence: TGTGCCACCGGGACATATAACACCGGGGAGCTGTTTTTT. Translated: CATGTYNTGELFF. V and J are TRBV28 and TRBJ2-2; perhaps TRBD1 as D (6 bases). Trimming removed 10 bases from V and 2 bases from J, with 11 bases in between. The CDR3 runs to 13 residues. Germline V gives CDR1 MDHEN, CDR2 SYDVKM.

This clone appeared once. This rearrangement joins TRBV19 to TRBJ1-5; a possible D gene is TRBD1 (6 bases). Germline loops: CDR1 LNHDA, CDR2 SQIVND (reference sequence). With 6 bases removed from V and 4 bases from J, the gap between germline ends came to 13 bases. The length of the CDR3 is 14 residues. DNA for the CDR3: TGTGCCAGTAGACTCGGACAGACAAATCAGCCCCAGCATTTT. This sequence encodes CASRLGQTNQPQHF.

The rearrangement uses TRBV30 and TRBJ1-1; no reliable D call. The CDR3 has 16 amino acids. V gave up 1 base and J gave up 0 bases, with 15 bases separating them. CDR1 and CDR2 (germline): GTSNPN, SVGIG (reference sequence). The DNA for the CDR3 is TGTGCCTGGAGTGGAGGCTTTTATCCCATGAACACTGAAGCTTTCTTT. Translating it yields CAWSGGFYPMNTEAFF.

Only one count was recorded for this clone. The chain recombines TRBV9 with TRBJ2-2; weak D call: TRBD1 (8 bases). In germline, CDR1 is SGDLS, CDR2 YYNGEE. V was shortened by 5 bases and J by 4 bases, with 15 bases between the two germline ends. The CDR3 is 15 residues long. The CDR3 protein is CASRPGGGGTGELFF. The CDR3 DNA sequence: TGTGCCAGCAGACCAGGGGGCGGGGGCACCGGGGAGCTGTTTTTT.

The V gene is TRBV9, the J gene TRBJ1-1; D ambiguous. The germline CDR1 and CDR2 sequences are SGDLS and YYNGEE. The CDR3 spans 12 residues. The V end was cut by 6 bases, the J end by 0 bases, with 6 bases between. CDR3 loop: CASNPVNTEAFF. The CDR3 DNA reads TGTGCCAGCAACCCAGTGAACACTGAAGCTTTCTTT.

The J gene is TRBJ2-3, the V gene TRBV28, with 7 bases matching TRBD2. The length of the CDR3 is 14 residues. The V gene's germline CDR1 is MDHEN and CDR2 SYDVKM. V lost 3 bases to trimming and J lost 1 base; unmatched junction nucleotides: 1. The CDR3 reads CASSFLAGTDTQYF. The CDR3 DNA is TGTGCCAGCAGTTTTCTAGCGGGCACAGATACGCAGTATTTT.

The chain employs TRBV9 and TRBJ2-1; D ambiguous. The germline V and J ends were trimmed by 0 bases and 5 bases, with 15 bases remaining between them. Germline V gene data show CDR1 as SGDLS and CDR2 as YYNGEE. The CDR3 is 16 amino acids. CDR3 DNA: TGTGCCAGCAGCGTAGATCCGCGAGGCAAGAACAATGAGCAGTTCTTC. Amino acid sequence: CASSVDPRGKNNEQFF.

This chain uses TRBV29-1 with TRBJ1-1; 9 bases are a match to TRBD1. The CDR3 length is 13 residues. J lost 3 bases, V lost 5 bases, and 4 bases had no gene match. Germline V gene lookup returns CDR1 SQVTM and CDR2 ANQGSEA. The CDR3 DNA sequence: TGCAGCGTTTGGGACAGGGTGGACACTGAAGCTTTCTTT. Protein product: CSVWDRVDTEAFF.

The V and J genes are TRBV19 and TRBJ1-2; possibly TRBD1 for D (6 bases). This CDR3 comprises 14 residues. CDR1 LNHDA and CDR2 SQIVND come from the germline V gene (reference sequence). V gave up 6 bases and J gave up 5 bases, with 16 bases separating them. CDR3 in amino acids: CASSPGDIPYGYTF. CDR3 sequence (DNA): TGTGCCAGTAGCCCAGGGGACATTCCTTATGGCTACACCTTC.

The J gene is TRBJ2-2, the V gene TRBV6-5; D is uncertain. Trimming removed 2 bases at V and 6 bases at J, with 4 bases between. Germline values: CDR1 MNHEY, CDR2 SVGAGI. This CDR3 comprises 12 residues. The CDR3 DNA follows: TGTGCCAGCAGTTACGGAGCCGGGGAGCTGTTTTTT. Its protein is CASSYGAGELFF.

The V gene is TRBV23-1, the J gene TRBJ2-7; TRBD1 matches at 9 bases. TRBV23-1 is identified as an open reading frame with a role that is uncertain. The CDR3 has 18 residues. With V trimmed by 1 base and J by 1 base, 11 bases remained unmatched. CDR3 sequence reads: CASSQCGPNRGRSYEQYF. In DNA, the CDR3 is TGCGCCAGCAGTCAATGTGGCCCTAACAGGGGGCGATCCTACGAGCAGTACTTC.

The genes are TRBV10-2 and TRBJ1-1, with 7 bases that match TRBD1. The CDR3 sequence is 14 residues long. The junction had 2 bases not matched to a gene; V was cut back by 0 bases and J by 4 bases. Looked up from germline, CDR1 is WSHSY and CDR2 is SAAADI. In nucleotides, the CDR3 is TGCGCCAGCAGTGAGTCGACAGGGAGCACTGAAGCTTTCTTT. Residues: CASSESTGSTEAFF.

The chain has TRBV9 and TRBJ2-2, with D possibly being TRBD1 (5 bases). The ends were cut back, 9 bases at V and 6 bases at J, with 9 bases in the middle. The CDR3 is 11 residues long. Germline lookup yields CDR1 SGDLS and CDR2 YYNGEE. This CDR3 is CATGPPGELFF. The CDR3 DNA is TGTGCCACAGGGCCACCCGGGGAGCTGTTTTTT. Based on the CDR3 plus reference TRBV9 and TRBJ2-2, the full variable domain is DSGVTQTPKHLITATGQRVTLRCSPRSGDLSVYWYQQSLDQGLQFLIQYYNGEERAKGNILERFSAQQFPDLHSELNLSSLELGDSALYFCATGPPGELFFGEGSRLTVL.

The V call is TRBV30, the J call TRBJ2-3; no reliable D call. Trimming pared 4 bases from V and 4 bases from J, leaving 12 bases between. CDR1 and CDR2 from the germline V gene are GTSNPN and SVGIG (reference sequence). The length of the CDR3 is 13 residues. CDR3 protein: CAWTTSNADTQYF. The CDR3 DNA sequence: TGTGCCTGGACTACTTCAAATGCAGATACGCAGTATTTT.

This rearrangement joins TRBV5-4 to TRBJ2-1, with D possibly TRBD2 on 5 matching bases. CDR3 length: 15 residues. Looked up from germline, CDR1 is SGHNT and CDR2 is YYREEE (reference sequence). Trimming removed 5 bases at V and 4 bases at J, with 16 bases between. The CDR3 is CASSLGGGVYNEQFF. In DNA form, the CDR3 reads TGTGCCAGCAGTTTAGGCGGAGGTGTTTACAATGAGCAGTTCTTC.

The chain links TRBV27 to TRBJ2-7; the match to TRBD1 covers 7 bases. CDR1 is MNHEY and CDR2 is SMNVEV in the germline V gene (reference sequence). The CDR3 has 15 residues. V dropped 3 bases and J dropped 7; count of bases not matched to a gene: 12. DNA for the CDR3: TGTGCCAGCAGTTTCGGGGCAGGGGGAACGCGGGAGCAGTACTTC. This gives the protein CASSFGAGGTREQYF.

This chain connects TRBV10-2 to TRBJ2-2; TRBD2 matches 8 bases. V dropped 6 bases and J dropped 6; count of bases not matched to a gene: 6. Germline loops: CDR1 WSHSY, CDR2 SAAADI. The CDR3 has 14 residues. In nucleotides, the CDR3 is TGCGCCAGCAGGGATAGCGGGGTCGCCGGGGAGCTGTTTTTT. Amino acid sequence: CASRDSGVAGELFF.

This chain links TRBV9 with TRBJ2-7; TRBD1 matches 8 bases. V lost 0 bases to trimming and J lost 0 bases; unmatched junction nucleotides: 5. This CDR3 region has 16 residues. Germline V gene lookup returns CDR1 SGDLS and CDR2 YYNGEE. CDR3 protein: CASSVDSGTGSYEQYF. In DNA form, the CDR3 reads TGTGCCAGCAGCGTAGATTCTGGGACAGGCTCCTACGAGCAGTACTTC. Using reference TRBV9 and TRBJ2-7 for the parts outside the CDR3, the full variable domain is DSGVTQTPKHLITATGQRVTLRCSPRSGDLSVYWYQQSLDQGLQFLIQYYNGEERAKGNILERFSAQQFPDLHSELNLSSLELGDSALYFCASSVDSGTGSYEQYFGPGTRLTVT.

The gene calls are TRBV20-1 and TRBJ1-1, with D unclear. This CDR3 comprises 11 residues. CDR1 DFQATT and CDR2 SNEGSKA come from the germline V gene (reference sequence). Trimming shortened V by 1 base and J by 9 bases, and 9 bases separated the two germline ends. The CDR3 DNA reads TGCAGTGCTAGAGCGGGATTACAAGCTTTCTTT. Protein sequence: CSARAGLQAFF.

This chain joins TRBV27 and TRBJ2-7; 7 bases align to TRBD1. The CDR3 contains 14 residues. CDR1 and CDR2 from the germline V gene are MNHEY and SMNVEV (reference sequence). Trimming removed 7 bases from V and 2 bases from J; junction bases left unmatched: 8. DNA for the CDR3: TGTGCCAGCACCGAAGGGACAGTGCCCTACGAGCAGTACTTC. Amino acid sequence: CASTEGTVPYEQYF.

The chain uses TRBV6-1 and TRBJ2-7, with TRBD1 matching over 7 bases. The V gene's germline CDR1 is MNHNS and CDR2 SASEGT. V shed 6 bases and J 2 bases; nucleotides not matched to a gene: 4. The CDR3 extends over 13 amino acids. CDR3 in DNA: TGTGCCAGCAGAGGGACAGCGACCTACGAGCAGTACTTC. Amino acid sequence: CASRGTATYEQYF.

The gene calls are TRBV5-4 and TRBJ2-5; D gene ambiguous. The CDR3 extends over 13 amino acids. Germline lookup yields CDR1 SGHNT and CDR2 YYREEE (reference sequence). V lost 2 bases to trimming and J lost 2 bases, with 7 bases between them. CDR3 DNA sequence: TGTGCCAGCAGCTTTCAGATACAAGAGACCCAGTACTTC. This translates into CASSFQIQETQYF.

This clone was counted once. As DNA, the CDR3 is TGTGCCAGCAGCGTAGCCCCCGACAGGTCGAACACCGGGGAGCTGTTTTTT. Protein product: CASSVAPDRSNTGELFF. V usage is TRBV9 and J usage is TRBJ2-2; weak D call: TRBD1 (6 bases). The CDR3 consists of 17 residues. CDR1 is SGDLS and CDR2 is YYNGEE in the germline V gene. With 0 bases removed from V and 0 bases from J, the gap between germline ends came to 12 bases.

This clone was observed a single time. This chain uses TRBV5-1 with TRBJ1-1; the D is unclear. The CDR3 covers 14 residues. Per the germline V gene, CDR1 is SGHRS and CDR2 is YFSETQ. Trimming left V 3 bases short and J 3 bases short, with 12 bases between. CDR3 residues: CASSSRTGYTEAFF. DNA for the CDR3: TGCGCCAGCAGCTCCCGGACGGGGTACACTGAAGCTTTCTTT.

J is TRBJ1-5 and V is TRBV9, with D tentatively TRBD1 (6 bases). V was trimmed by 0 bases and J by 7 bases, leaving 11 bases between them. CDR3 length equals 14 residues. From germline, CDR1 is SGDLS and CDR2 YYNGEE. The CDR3 coding sequence is TGTGCCAGCAGCGTAGAGGCAGGGGACCAGCCCCAGCATTTT. Translated, it gives CASSVEAGDQPQHF.

The genes are TRBV19 and TRBJ1-1; D remains ambiguous. CDR3 length: 12 residues. V was cut by 5 bases and J by 4 bases, with 8 bases left in between. CDR1 and CDR2 (germline): LNHDA, SQIVND (reference sequence). CDR3 DNA: TGTGCCAGTAGTGAGGTGGGCACTGAAGCTTTCTTT. Translated, it gives CASSEVGTEAFF.

The V and J genes are TRBV2 and TRBJ1-4; 8 bases fit TRBD1. V dropped 6 bases and J dropped 10; count of bases not matched to a gene: 16. Germline lookup yields CDR1 SNHLY and CDR2 FYNNEI. This CDR3 spans 16 amino acids. As DNA, the CDR3 is TGTGCCAGCAGCGCGAAACCGGGACAGGAAAAGGGAAAACTGTTTTTT. Residues: CASSAKPGQEKGKLFF.